The 17 T cell receptor beta chains given below trace back to one sample, sequenced in a study of early T cells in non-severe SARS-CoV-2 infection (dated by TCRdb to about 2021). The library relied on 5' RACE. TCRdb records NextSeq 500 as the sequencer. The public reads were quality trimmed at Q25 with fastp and then assembled into clones with MiXCR by TCRdb, keeping productive beta chains. Here each entry gathers all rows of one CDR3 protein and keeps the most common genes and DNA. This sample has fewer than 95,000 distinct CDR3 sequences in its table, and approximately 16% of those were observed once. Approximately 5.1% of the sample goes to the ten largest clones. Material: whole blood, obtained at baseline. The receptors come from an adult who was a healthcare worker with PCR-confirmed SARS-CoV-2 infection or an uninfected control (not recorded which).

This clonotype has only a few counts. This rearrangement joins TRBV29-1 to TRBJ1-1; perhaps TRBD1 as D (5 bases). Between the trimmed V and J ends, which lost 1 base and 4 bases, there was a span of 19 bases. CDR3 length: 16 amino acids. The V gene's germline CDR1 is SQVTM and CDR2 ANQGSEA. In DNA, the CDR3 is TGCAGCGTTGAAGCCGCCAGAGGGGAGGGTGGCACTGAAGCTTTCTTT. It yields the protein CSVEAARGEGGTEAFF.

The sample holds many counts of this clonotype. The V call is TRBV28, the J call TRBJ1-2, with D hard to call. The germline V gene encodes CDR1 MDHEN and CDR2 SYDVKM. Trimming took 3 bases from V and 4 from J, leaving 9 bases between them. The CDR3 sequence is 13 residues long. In nucleotides, the CDR3 is TGTGCCAGCAGTTTTCGGGCCCTCTATGGCTACACCTTC. It yields the protein CASSFRALYGYTF.

This clonotype was seen a handful of times. The chain combines TRBV20-1 with TRBJ2-1; 11 nucleotides line up with TRBD2. This CDR3 comprises 15 residues. V shed 3 bases, J shed 3 bases, and the junction held 4 bases outside the gene matches. CDR1 and CDR2 (germline): DFQATT, SNEGSKA (reference sequence). CDR3 in amino acids: CSASPLAGGYNEQFF. CDR3 in DNA: TGCAGTGCTAGTCCCCTAGCGGGAGGCTACAATGAGCAGTTCTTC.

This chain links TRBV7-9 with TRBJ2-5; tentative D call: TRBD2 (7 bases). V was clipped by 5 bases and J by 4 bases, with 20 bases between them. The CDR3 is 16 residues long. CDR1 and CDR2 from the germline V gene are SEHNR and FQNEAQ (reference sequence). As DNA, the CDR3 is TGTGCCAGCAGCCGGAGGGGGGGCGGCCCCTCAGAGACCCAGTACTTC. As protein: CASSRRGGGPSETQYF.

The rearrangement links TRBV18 to TRBJ2-3; D call uncertain. Germline V lookup: CDR1 KGHSH, CDR2 LQKENI. There are 15 residues in the CDR3. V was cut by 3 bases and J by 4 bases, with 14 bases left in between. In nucleotides, the CDR3 is TGTGCCAGCTCACCTCCGTCGGTTTCCGCAGATACGCAGTATTTT. It encodes CASSPPSVSADTQYF. Supplemented by reference TRBV18 and TRBJ2-3, the full variable domain reads NAGVMQNPRHLVRRRGQEARLRCSPMKGHSHVYWYRQLPEEGLKFMVYLQKENIIDESGMPKERFSAEFPKEGPSILRIQQVVRGDSAAYFCASSPPSVSADTQYFGPGTRLTVL.

The chain is built from TRBV20-1 and TRBJ2-1; the match to TRBD2 covers 7 bases. The CDR3 is 16 residues long. V was clipped by 2 bases and J by 1 base; unmatched bases: 8. Germline CDR1 DFQATT, CDR2 SNEGSKA (reference sequence). The CDR3 loop is CSARSILAGSYNEQFF. CDR3 sequence (DNA): TGCAGTGCTAGATCAATCTTAGCGGGTTCCTACAATGAGCAGTTCTTC.

This clonotype was found a few times. The chain has TRBV28 and TRBJ1-4, with D perhaps TRBD1 (5 bases). The CDR3 extends over 16 amino acids. The germline V gene has CDR1 MDHEN and CDR2 SYDVKM. V was trimmed by 5 bases and J by 3 bases, leaving 16 bases between them. The CDR3 sequence: CASSLGTTQANEKLFF. CDR3 in DNA: TGTGCCAGCAGTCTGGGGACCACCCAGGCTAATGAAAAACTGTTTTTT.

This clonotype was seen at least ten times. The chain uses TRBV20-1 and TRBJ1-2; D possibly corresponds to TRBD1 (5 bases). The CDR3 contains 14 residues. Germline assignment: CDR1 DFQATT and CDR2 SNEGSKA (reference sequence). Trimming stripped 4 bases from V and 4 bases from J, with 16 bases between. CDR3 nucleotides: TGCAGTGCTACCACTGGGACGGGGGTCTATGGCTACACCTTC. This sequence encodes CSATTGTGVYGYTF.

This clonotype was seen more than once but under ten times. The chain carries TRBV5-4 and TRBJ1-4; D call uncertain. There are 13 residues in the CDR3. Between the trimmed V and J ends, which lost 2 bases and 8 bases, there was a span of 10 bases. The V gene's germline CDR1 is SGHNT and CDR2 YYREEE (reference sequence). CDR3 DNA: TGTGCCAGCAGCTTTACTTCTTCCGAAAAACTGTTTTTT. This encodes CASSFTSSEKLFF.

This clonotype was recorded a few times. The rearrangement links TRBV12-3 or TRBV12-4 to TRBJ2-7, with D maybe TRBD1 (6 bases). This CDR3 comprises 14 residues. Trimming shortened V by 8 bases and J by 0 bases, and 14 bases separated the two germline ends. CDR3 protein: CASGQGTSSYEQYF. CDR3 nucleotide sequence: TGTGCCAGCGGTCAGGGGACCAGCTCCTACGAGCAGTACTTC.

The chain has TRBV10-3 and TRBJ2-1; possibly TRBD1 for D (6 bases). V lost 5 bases and J lost 1, with 9 bases in between. The CDR3 consists of 14 residues. Germline V gives CDR1 ENHRY, CDR2 SYGVKD. The CDR3 DNA reads TGTGCCATCAGTCCACAGGGTTCCTACAATGAGCAGTTCTTC. Translated, it gives CAISPQGSYNEQFF.

In this sample, this clonotype turned up a few times. The chain has TRBV7-6 and TRBJ1-5; D unclear. Germline CDR1 and CDR2: SGHVS and FNYEAQ. V was trimmed by 4 bases and J by 4 bases, leaving 8 bases between them. CDR3 size: 13 residues. As DNA, the CDR3 is TGTGCCAGCAGCTCCTCTCTGAATCAGCCCCAGCATTTT. It encodes CASSSSLNQPQHF.

The J gene is TRBJ2-7, the V gene TRBV12-3 or TRBV12-4, with 7 bases lining up with TRBD1. The CDR3 extends over 13 amino acids. Trimming took 1 base from V and 3 from J; bases not matched to a gene: 0. CDR3 sequence reads: CASSLGQGYEQYF. CDR3 in DNA: TGTGCCAGCAGTTTAGGACAGGGCTACGAGCAGTACTTC.

The chain joins TRBV7-2 to TRBJ1-1; perhaps TRBD1 as D (5 bases). Trimming removed 7 bases at V and 4 bases at J, with 13 bases between. The germline gives CDR1 SGHTA, CDR2 FQGNSA. The CDR3 is 13 amino acids. CDR3 sequence: CASTLYGGTEAFF. The CDR3 bases are TGTGCCAGCACCTTGTACGGGGGCACTGAAGCTTTCTTT. The full variable domain, completed using reference TRBV7-2 and TRBJ1-1, is GAGVSQSPSNKVTEKGKDVELRCDPISGHTALYWYRQSLGQGLEFLIYFQGNSAPDKSGLPSDRFSAERTGGSVSTLTIQRTQQEDSAVYLCASTLYGGTEAFFGQGTRLTVV.

The chain is built from TRBV7-2 and TRBJ2-7, with a weak D call TRBD1 (6 bases). The CDR3 covers 13 residues. Germline CDR1 is SGHTA and CDR2 is FQGNSA. Trimming pared 6 bases from V and 7 bases from J, leaving 16 bases between. The CDR3 sequence: CASRGQGTSEQYF. For the CDR3, the DNA is TGTGCCAGCAGGGGGCAGGGGACCTCGGAGCAGTACTTC.

This chain links TRBV4-2 with TRBJ1-2; no definite D call. The V end was cut by 0 bases, the J end by 1 base, with 9 bases between. The CDR3 spans 15 residues. Germline V lookup: CDR1 LGHNA, CDR2 YNFKEQ. CDR3 amino acids: CASSQDLRVNYGYTF. The CDR3 nucleotides read TGTGCCAGCAGCCAAGATCTGAGGGTTAACTATGGCTACACCTTC.

This clonotype was recorded a few times. The V gene is TRBV19, the J gene TRBJ2-5, with D tentatively TRBD1 (5 bases). This CDR3 comprises 15 residues. Germline V lookup: CDR1 LNHDA, CDR2 SQIVND (reference sequence). The V and J ends lost 5 bases and 3 bases respectively, with 16 bases between them. This chain's CDR3 is CASSPPDSSEETQYF. CDR3 bases: TGTGCCAGTAGTCCCCCCGACAGTTCGGAAGAGACCCAGTACTTC.